The 29 T cell receptor beta chains below come from one sample, sequenced in a study of blood T cell repertoires in COVID-19. Measured with immunoSEQ multiplex PCR; TCRdb has only the in-frame clones, and not every one. The sample records 360,000 or so clones, approximately 89% being singletons. The specimen sequenced was PBMCs or T cells enriched from blood (not recorded which). All receptors come from a woman aged 25 to 45 who had recovered from COVID-19.

The chain is built from TRBV6-5 and TRBJ1-4; TRBD1 agrees at 7 bases. Germline values: CDR1 MNHEY, CDR2 SVGAGI. Trimming removed 4 bases from V and 4 bases from J; junction bases left unmatched: 6. The CDR3 is made up of 15 amino acids. The CDR3 reads CASSLWTGRNEKLFF. The CDR3 bases are TGTGCCAGCAGTTTATGGACAGGTCGTAATGAAAAACTGTTTTTT.

The chain couples TRBV7-9 to TRBJ1-1; 9 positions match TRBD1. J gave up 0 bases and V 4 bases, and 9 bases lay outside the gene matches. Germline CDR1 is SEHNR and CDR2 is FQNEAQ (reference sequence). The CDR3 runs to 17 residues. The CDR3 loop is CASSSSPGTGMNTEAFF. In DNA, the CDR3 is TGTGCCAGCAGCTCCAGTCCCGGGACAGGGATGAACACTGAAGCTTTCTTT. The full variable domain, with the rest looked up from reference TRBV7-9 and TRBJ1-1, is DTGVSQNPRHKITKRGQNVTFRCDPISEHNRLYWYRQTLGQGPEFLTYFQNEAQLEKSRLLSDRFSAERPKGSFSTLEIQRTEQGDSAMYLCASSSSPGTGMNTEAFFGQGTRLTVV.

V and J are TRBV5-1 and TRBJ1-2; 9 bases agree with TRBD1. Germline CDR1 and CDR2: SGHRS and YFSETQ. This CDR3 comprises 15 residues. J was trimmed by 2 bases and V by 3 bases; bases with no gene match: 5. CDR3 amino acids: CASSSTGGANYGYTF. Written as DNA, the CDR3 is TGCGCCAGCAGCTCTACAGGGGGCGCGAACTATGGCTACACCTTC. The variable domain in full, completed from reference TRBV5-1 and TRBJ1-2, reads KAGVTQTPRYLIKTRGQQVTLSCSPISGHRSVSWYQQTPGQGLQFLFEYFSETQRNKGNFPGRFSGRQFSNSRSEMNVSTLELGDSALYLCASSSTGGANYGYTFGSGTRLTVV.

This clone was seen only a few times. The CDR3 sequence: CASSPPASGRGSNSPLHF. Written as DNA, the CDR3 is TGTGCCAGCAGTCCACCGGCATCGGGCAGGGGTAGTAATTCACCCCTCCACTTT. V gene TRBV6-6 combines with J gene TRBJ1-6, with TRBD1 as a possible D gene (6 bases). V shed 5 bases and J shed 6 bases, with 23 bases lying between them. The germline CDR1 and CDR2 sequences are MNHNY and SVGAGI (reference sequence). The CDR3 is 18 residues long.

This clone was counted a few times. This chain joins TRBV3-1 (or the pseudogene TRBV3-2) and TRBJ1-2; D not certain. Trimming pared 4 bases from V and 0 bases from J, leaving 12 bases between. The CDR3 length is 15 residues. Per germline, CDR1 LGHDT and CDR2 YNNKEL (reference sequence). CDR3 in amino acids: CASSRLNAANYGYTF. The CDR3 bases are TGTGCCAGCAGCCGACTAAACGCGGCTAACTATGGCTACACCTTC.

The chain carries TRBV15 and TRBJ1-3; possibly TRBD1 for D (5 bases). V was trimmed by 5 bases and J by 1 base, leaving 9 bases between them. Germline CDR1 LNHNV, CDR2 YYDKDF (reference sequence). The CDR3 has 14 amino acids. In DNA, the CDR3 is TGTGCCACCAGCGATAGGGGTTCTGGAAACACCATATATTTT. Encoded protein: CATSDRGSGNTIYF.

The rearrangement links TRBV24-1 to TRBJ2-5, with 8 bases identical to TRBD2. The CDR3 totals 15 residues. The germline gives CDR1 KGHDR, CDR2 SFDVKD. With V trimmed by 5 bases and J by 7 bases, 11 bases remained unmatched. The CDR3 DNA sequence: TGTGCCACCAGTGTAAAAACTGGACTAGCTAGGACCCAGTACTTC. This translates into CATSVKTGLARTQYF.

This rearrangement joins TRBV19 to TRBJ2-5; D possibly corresponds to TRBD1 (6 bases). CDR3 size: 14 residues. V was clipped by 1 base and J by 7 bases, with 13 bases between them. CDR1 is LNHDA, CDR2 SQIVND, per germline (reference sequence). CDR3 in DNA: TGTGCCAGTAGTATAGGGAACAGGGTGGGGACCCAGTACTTC. Translated, it gives CASSIGNRVGTQYF.

The chain joins TRBV25-1 to TRBJ1-2; the D gene is possibly TRBD1 (5 bases). V lost 1 base and J 6 bases, leaving 12 bases between the germline ends. Germline CDR1 MGHDK, CDR2 SYGVNS. This CDR3 region has 14 residues. CDR3 sequence: CASSEWGERDGYTF. Here the CDR3 DNA reads TGTGCCAGCAGTGAATGGGGGGAACGGGATGGCTACACCTTC.

The chain combines TRBV7-9 with TRBJ2-7; TRBD1 might be the D (6 bases). CDR3 length: 16 residues. V was trimmed by 1 base and J by 1 base, leaving 14 bases between them. CDR1 and CDR2 from the germline V gene are SEHNR and FQNEAQ (reference sequence). The CDR3 loop is CASSLVGRDISYEQYF. The CDR3 nucleotides read TGTGCCAGCAGCTTAGTGGGCAGGGACATTTCCTACGAGCAGTACTTC.

This clone appeared a single time. The chain couples TRBV2 to TRBJ2-2; D uncertain. Per the germline V gene, CDR1 is SNHLY and CDR2 is FYNNEI. V lost 0 bases to trimming and J lost 4 bases, with 9 bases between them. The CDR3 contains 15 residues. CDR3 nucleotide sequence: TGTGCCAGCAGTGAAGCGGGCAGCTTCACCGGGGAGCTGTTTTTT. This gives the protein CASSEAGSFTGELFF.

This rearrangement joins TRBV7-3 to TRBJ2-7, with D possibly TRBD2 on 7 matching bases. Between the trimmed V and J ends, which lost 6 bases and 3 bases, there was a span of 15 bases. The CDR3 sequence is 14 residues long. CDR1 is SGHTA, CDR2 FQGTGA, per germline. DNA for the CDR3: TGTGCCAGCAGTCCTAGCGGAGGGGGCTACGAGCAGTACTTC. It yields the protein CASSPSGGGYEQYF.

This chain joins TRBV3-1 (or the pseudogene TRBV3-2) and TRBJ2-1; D may be TRBD1 (6 bases). Germline-derived CDR1 and CDR2 are LGHDT and YNNKEL (reference sequence). The V end lost 0 bases, the J end lost 6 bases, and 12 bases lay between the germline ends. This CDR3 spans 15 amino acids. CDR3 bases: TGTGCCAGCAGCCAAGATTTGGTCAGGGGCAATGAGCAGTTCTTC. Residues: CASSQDLVRGNEQFF.

V is TRBV9 and J is TRBJ1-1; 7 positions match TRBD1. This CDR3 spans 18 amino acids. Germline CDR1 and CDR2: SGDLS and YYNGEE. V was clipped by 0 bases and J by 0 bases; unmatched bases: 11. This chain's CDR3 is CASSVEGAWGSMNTEAFF. The CDR3 DNA reads as TGTGCCAGCAGCGTAGAGGGGGCCTGGGGGTCCATGAACACTGAAGCTTTCTTT.

The chain joins TRBV18 to TRBJ2-2, with no clear D. The germline V gene has CDR1 KGHSH and CDR2 LQKENI. V lost 3 bases and J 3 bases, leaving 8 bases between the germline ends. The CDR3 is made up of 14 amino acids. The DNA for the CDR3 is TGTGCCAGCTCACCGAACAGTCACACCGGGGAGCTGTTTTTT. As protein: CASSPNSHTGELFF.

V gene TRBV25-1 combines with J gene TRBJ1-2; 7 bases line up with TRBD1. The CDR3 runs 14 residues. Trimming cost V 6 bases and J 2 bases; bases outside gene matches: 6. In germline, CDR1 is MGHDK, CDR2 SYGVNS. CDR3 protein: CASSKGQINYGYTF. The CDR3 DNA sequence: TGTGCCAGCAGCAAGGGACAGATAAACTATGGCTACACCTTC.

V usage is TRBV7-3 and J usage is TRBJ2-1; TRBD2 is a possible D gene (6 bases). The germline CDR1 and CDR2 sequences are SGHTA and FQGTGA. The CDR3 covers 14 residues. Between the trimmed V and J ends, which lost 1 base and 7 bases, there was a span of 11 bases. CDR3: CASSLNGGSNEQFF. CDR3 sequence (DNA): TGTGCCAGCAGCTTAAATGGGGGGTCTAATGAGCAGTTCTTC.

V gene TRBV6-5 combines with J gene TRBJ1-2; 8 nucleotides line up with TRBD1. The CDR3 is 14 residues long. The ends lost 6 bases at V and 6 bases at J; junction bases unmatched: 9. Germline V lookup: CDR1 MNHEY, CDR2 SVGAGI. CDR3 sequence (DNA): TGTGCCAGCAGCTCAACCAGGGGGCGCGATGGCTACACCTTC. Protein sequence: CASSSTRGRDGYTF.

The chain recombines TRBV28 with TRBJ2-3, with D possibly TRBD1 on 6 matching bases. V shed 5 bases and J shed 2 bases, with 20 bases lying between them. Germline CDR1 and CDR2: MDHEN and SYDVKM. This CDR3 contains 17 residues. As DNA, the CDR3 is TGTGCCAGCAGTCATGCCTTGTGGGACATCCTCACAGATACGCAGTATTTT. Translated: CASSHALWDILTDTQYF.

The J gene is TRBJ1-5, the V gene TRBV7-2, with D maybe TRBD1 (5 bases). V lost 5 bases and J lost 0, with 11 bases in between. This CDR3 spans 15 amino acids. Germline-derived CDR1 and CDR2 are SGHTA and FQGNSA. The chain's CDR3 is CASSPDRDSNQPQHF. CDR3 sequence (DNA): TGTGCCAGCAGCCCTGACAGAGATAGCAATCAGCCCCAGCATTTT.

Points on this clone: This specimen includes other DNA sequences encoding the same CDR3. The chain couples TRBV30 to TRBJ1-3; 7 positions match TRBD1. CDR3 length: 15 amino acids. Germline V gene data show CDR1 as GTSNPN and CDR2 as SVGIG (reference sequence). V lost 2 bases, J lost 0 bases, and 4 bases stayed unmatched. CDR3 DNA: TGTGCCTGGAGTAGGGACAGCGGCTCTGGAAACACCATATATTTT. Translation: CAWSRDSGSGNTIYF.

The rearrangement links TRBV7-8 to TRBJ1-5; possibly TRBD1 for D (6 bases). The CDR3 has 13 amino acids. Germline CDR1 is SGHVS and CDR2 is FQNEAQ. V was cut by 5 bases and J by 3 bases, with 8 bases left in between. As DNA, the CDR3 is TGTGCCAGCAGCGGGGGCCTCAATCAGCCCCAGCATTTT. Translating gives CASSGGLNQPQHF.

The chain has TRBV20-1 and TRBJ2-5, with a weak D call TRBD1 (6 bases). Trimming pared 3 bases from V and 2 bases from J, leaving 13 bases between. This CDR3 contains 14 residues. Looked up from germline, CDR1 is DFQATT and CDR2 is SNEGSKA (reference sequence). CDR3 coding DNA: TGCAGTGCTAGTTGGACAGAAGGACAAGAGACCCAGTACTTC. Amino acids: CSASWTEGQETQYF.

The genes are TRBV7-6 and TRBJ2-2, with 9 bases lining up with TRBD1. Germline assignment: CDR1 SGHVS and CDR2 FNYEAQ. V trimming: 5 bases; J trimming: 5 bases; junction bases outside the gene matches: 6. This CDR3 contains 15 residues. CDR3 region: CASSGPTGGTGELFF. The CDR3 nucleotides read TGTGCCAGCAGCGGGCCGACAGGGGGTACCGGGGAGCTGTTTTTT. The full variable domain, completed using reference TRBV7-6 and TRBJ2-2, is GAGVSQSPRYKVTKRGQDVALRCDPISGHVSLYWYRQALGQGPEFLTYFNYEAQQDKSGLPNDRFSAERPEGSISTLTIQRTEQRDSAMYRCASSGPTGGTGELFFGEGSRLTVL.

This clone showed up just once. The chain joins TRBV5-8 to TRBJ1-3; possible D gene TRBD1, 6 bases. In germline, CDR1 is SGHTS, CDR2 YDEGEE. V was clipped by 4 bases and J by 6 bases, with 11 bases between them. The CDR3 length is 13 residues. CDR3 amino acids: CASSRTDENTIYF. As DNA, the CDR3 is TGTGCCAGCAGCCGGACAGATGAAAACACCATATATTTT.

The gene calls are TRBV18 and TRBJ1-3; no clear D gene. This CDR3 is 16 amino acids long. V shed 3 bases and J shed 0 bases, with 12 bases lying between them. From germline, CDR1 is KGHSH and CDR2 LQKENI. CDR3 bases: TGTGCCAGCTCACCGAAGACAAAACCCTCTGGAAACACCATATATTTT. Protein product: CASSPKTKPSGNTIYF. The variable domain in full, completed from reference TRBV18 and TRBJ1-3, reads NAGVMQNPRHLVRRRGQEARLRCSPMKGHSHVYWYRQLPEEGLKFMVYLQKENIIDESGMPKERFSAEFPKEGPSILRIQQVVRGDSAAYFCASSPKTKPSGNTIYFGEGSWLTVV.

This sequence joins TRBV4-1 and TRBJ2-7; the D gene is possibly TRBD1 (5 bases). Germline values: CDR1 MGHRA, CDR2 YSYEKL. Deletions cut 0 bases from V and 2 bases from J, with 8 bases between. This CDR3 spans 14 amino acids. The CDR3 nucleotides read TGCGCCAGCAGCCAAGAACAGGAGACCTACGAGCAGTACTTC. Amino acid sequence: CASSQEQETYEQYF.

V and J are TRBV4-1 and TRBJ2-1, with D perhaps TRBD2 (6 bases). From germline, CDR1 is MGHRA and CDR2 YSYEKL. This CDR3 region has 16 residues. Trimming removed 0 bases at V and 2 bases at J, with 11 bases between. The CDR3 loop reads CASSQDWRDTYNEQFF. DNA for the CDR3: TGCGCCAGCAGCCAAGATTGGCGGGATACCTACAATGAGCAGTTCTTC.

V usage is TRBV9 and J usage is TRBJ2-1, with D uncertain. This CDR3 is built from 14 residues. Trimming cost V 3 bases and J 4 bases, with 11 bases left between them. Germline CDR1 is SGDLS and CDR2 is YYNGEE. CDR3 DNA: TGTGCCAGCAGCGCACGAGAGCGATACAATGAGCAGTTCTTC. This encodes CASSARERYNEQFF. Variable domain in full (rest from reference TRBV9 and TRBJ2-1): DSGVTQTPKHLITATGQRVTLRCSPRSGDLSVYWYQQSLDQGLQFLIQYYNGEERAKGNILERFSAQQFPDLHSELNLSSLELGDSALYFCASSARERYNEQFFGPGTRLTVL.